This T cell receptor (beta chain) is drawn from a study of breast tumors, draining lymph nodes, adjacent tissues. Samples came from axillary lymph nodes draining the breast cancer. The CDR3 has 17 residues. CDR1 and CDR2 (germline): SGHAT, FQNNGV. V was clipped by 0 bases and J by 4 bases, with 18 bases between them. General observations from the study: Luminal-like breast cancer showed significantly greater tumor-nontumor repertoire similarity than basal-like breast cancer did. Tumor repertoires ranked between lymph nodes and nontumor tissue in diversity, with V and J gene preferences. Data fit most tumor T cells coming from lymph node, expanding in tumor.

TCRdb re-analysed the multiplex PCR reads in MiXCR, keeping a single row per CDR3 protein. Of approximately 230,000 distinct CDR3 sequences in the sample, 30% to 35% were seen once. On this clonotype itself: Its antigen remains unidentified.

The chain has TRBV11-2 and TRBJ1-2; no firm D call. Input material: axillary lymph node tissue. The receptor's source is a female donor with breast cancer. Some clones in this sample may be carry-over from other donors' samples. CDR3 in amino acids: CASSLDLSAADPYGYTF. DNA for the CDR3: TGTGCCAGCAGCTTAGATCTCTCAGCGGCCGACCCCTATGGCTACACCTTC.